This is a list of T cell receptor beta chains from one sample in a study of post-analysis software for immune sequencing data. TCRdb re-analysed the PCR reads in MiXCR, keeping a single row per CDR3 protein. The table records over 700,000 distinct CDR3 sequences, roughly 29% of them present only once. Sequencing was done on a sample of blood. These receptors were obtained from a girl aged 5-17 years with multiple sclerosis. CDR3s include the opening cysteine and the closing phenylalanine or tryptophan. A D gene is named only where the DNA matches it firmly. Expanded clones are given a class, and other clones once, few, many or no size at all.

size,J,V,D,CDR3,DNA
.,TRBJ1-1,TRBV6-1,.,CASSESAVGTEAFF,TGTGCCAGCAGTGAATCGGCCGTTGGCACTGAAGCTTTCTTT
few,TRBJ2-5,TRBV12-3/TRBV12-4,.,CASSFPPRTGETQYF,TGTGCCAGCAGTTTCCCCCCGCGAACGGGAGAGACCCAGTACTTC
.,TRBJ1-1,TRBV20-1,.,CSAREPRNTEAFF,TGCAGTGCTAGGGAGCCAAGGAACACTGAAGCTTTCTTT
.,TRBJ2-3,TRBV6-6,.,CASSYVDPDTQYF,TGTGCCAGCAGTTACGTGGATCCAGATACGCAGTATTTT
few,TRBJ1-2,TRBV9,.,CASSGSRGYTF,TGTGCCAGCAGCGGAAGTAGGGGCTACACCTTC
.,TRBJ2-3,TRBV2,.,CASRPVRLLDTQYF,TGTGCCAGCAGGCCGGTCCGATTACTGGATACGCAGTATTTT
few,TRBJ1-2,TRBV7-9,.,CASSFRTEYGYTF,TGTGCCAGCAGCTTTCGGACAGAGTATGGCTACACCTTC
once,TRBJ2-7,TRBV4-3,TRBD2,CASSQDGWEGDYEQYF,TGCGCCAGCAGCCAAGATGGATGGGAGGGCGACTACGAGCAGTACTTC
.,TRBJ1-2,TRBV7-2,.,CASSLALNGYTF,TGTGCCAGCAGCTTAGCGTTAAATGGCTACACCTTC
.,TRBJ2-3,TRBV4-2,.,CASSQLGGGIDTQYF,TGTGCCAGCAGCCAACTGGGAGGGGGGATTGATACGCAGTATTTT